One sample yielded the 8 T cell receptor beta chains listed below, sequenced in a study of OX40 agonist ivuxolimab in advanced cancers. Using immunoSEQ multiplex PCR, the repertoire was profiled, and TCRdb retains in-frame clones only, with some absent. The table has fewer than 25,000 clones, roughly 83% seen once. The sequencing here drew on CD4+ or CD8+ T cells sorted from blood, taken in a trial of the OX40 agonist ivuxolimab. Source of these receptors: an adult with an advanced solid tumor such as melanoma, head and neck, liver or kidney cancer.

The chain joins TRBV15 to TRBJ2-7, with D perhaps matching TRBD1 or TRBD2 (6 bases each). This CDR3 contains 16 residues. The V gene lost 0 bases and the J gene lost 6 bases, with 18 bases spanning the gap. Germline-derived CDR1 and CDR2 are LNHNV and YYDKDF (reference sequence). CDR3 DNA sequence: TGTGCCACCAGCAGAGATGGTGTGATAGGGGGGTTCGAGCAGTACTTC. Amino acid sequence: CATSRDGVIGGFEQYF. The full variable domain, rest sourced from reference TRBV15 and TRBJ2-7, is DAMVIQNPRYQVTQFGKPVTLSCSQTLNHNVMYWYQQKSSQAPKLLFHYYDKDFNNEADTPDNFQSRRPNTSFCFLDIRSPGLGDTAMYLCATSRDGVIGGFEQYFGPGTRLTVT.

V is TRBV29-1 and J is TRBJ1-1, with D possibly matching TRBD1 (6 bases). The V gene lost 7 bases and the J gene lost 4 bases, with 16 bases spanning the gap. Germline V lookup: CDR1 SQVTM, CDR2 ANQGSEA. This CDR3 is 13 amino acids long. The CDR3 coding sequence is TGCAGCGCCCATGGGGGGCATGGCACTGAAGCTTTCTTT. This gives the protein CSAHGGHGTEAFF.

V usage is TRBV11-2 and J usage is TRBJ2-7; no firm D call. CDR3 size: 13 residues. V was shortened by 7 bases and J by 2 bases, with 12 bases between the two germline ends. Germline lookup yields CDR1 SGHAT and CDR2 FQNNGV. The CDR3 loop reads CASTDGEAYEQYF. As DNA, the CDR3 is TGTGCCAGCACCGACGGTGAGGCCTACGAGCAGTACTTC.

The rearrangement uses TRBV2 and TRBJ1-1, with D possibly matching TRBD1 (6 bases). Germline values: CDR1 SNHLY, CDR2 FYNNEI. The V end lost 5 bases, the J end lost 8 bases, and 15 bases lay between the germline ends. The CDR3 has 13 residues. The CDR3 sequence: CASSTIHRAEAFF. The CDR3 DNA sequence: TGTGCCAGCAGTACGATACACAGGGCCGAAGCTTTCTTT.

V gene TRBV5-6 combines with J gene TRBJ2-7, with 9 bases matching TRBD2. CDR3 length equals 15 residues. The junction had 7 bases not matched to a gene; V was cut back by 4 bases and J by 2 bases. Germline CDR1 is SGHDT and CDR2 is YYEEEE. The DNA of the CDR3 is TGTGCCAGCAGCCTAGGACTAGCGCCCACCTACGAGCAGTACTTC. Translation: CASSLGLAPTYEQYF. The whole variable domain, filled in from reference TRBV5-6 and TRBJ2-7, reads DAGVTQSPTHLIKTRGQQVTLRCSPKSGHDTVSWYQQALGQGPQFIFQYYEEEERQRGNFPDRFSGHQFPNYSSELNVNALLLGDSALYLCASSLGLAPTYEQYFGPGTRLTVT.

This clone was counted only a few times. The rearrangement joins TRBV7-9 to TRBJ2-7; D is possibly TRBD1 (5 bases). V was clipped by 8 bases and J by 0 bases, with 11 bases between them. CDR1 is SEHNR and CDR2 is FQNEAQ in the germline V gene (reference sequence). The CDR3 consists of 13 residues. The CDR3 nucleotides read TGTGCCAGCGGGGAACAGGACTCCTACGAGCAGTACTTC. It specifies CASGEQDSYEQYF.

This clone is medium-sized in the sample. The V gene is TRBV5-5, the J gene TRBJ1-1; 8 bases agree with TRBD1. The germline gives CDR1 SGHKS, CDR2 YYEKEE (reference sequence). This CDR3 spans 14 amino acids. V gave up 6 bases and J gave up 2 bases; unmatched junction bases: 6. CDR3 sequence (DNA): TGTGCCAGCAACTCCGGACAGGGAAACACTGAAGCTTTCTTT. Translation: CASNSGQGNTEAFF.

V usage is TRBV19 and J usage is TRBJ2-1; 11 nucleotides line up with TRBD2. CDR3 length equals 16 residues. Trimming at V came to 6 bases and at J to 5 bases, leaving 9 bases not matched to a gene. CDR1 and CDR2 from the germline V gene are LNHDA and SQIVND (reference sequence). The CDR3 nucleotides are TGTGCCAGTAGCACATCCCCGACTAGCGGGAACAATGAGCAGTTCTTC. Translating gives CASSTSPTSGNNEQFF.